Each of the 23 T cell receptor beta chains below was sequenced from the same sample in a study of shared clonotypes between healthy human individuals. This table comes from immunoSEQ multiplex PCR, and its TCRdb copy is limited to in-frame clones, with some not included. The profile shows 2,100,000 or so clones, around 95% of them singletons. Material for sequencing was naive CD4+ T cells sorted from blood. Subset in this sample: CD45RA+ positively selected. Source of these receptors: a man aged 18 to 29 in good health.

The rearrangement joins TRBV10-3 to TRBJ2-7, with 7 bases fitting TRBD2. Per germline, CDR1 ENHRY and CDR2 SYGVKD. This CDR3 has 13 amino acids. V was clipped by 4 bases and J by 3 bases; unmatched bases: 3. CDR3: CAISARDYYEQYF. The CDR3 DNA reads as TGTGCCATCAGTGCCAGGGACTACTACGAGCAGTACTTC.

DNA for the CDR3: TGTGCCATCACCTCGGCTAGCGGGCGGAACCGGACCTACGAGCAGTACTTC. It yields the protein CAITSASGRNRTYEQYF. The chain joins TRBV10-3 to TRBJ2-7; TRBD2 aligns across 8 bases. This CDR3 contains 17 residues. CDR1 and CDR2 (germline): ENHRY, SYGVKD. The ends lost 7 bases at V and 2 bases at J; junction bases unmatched: 16.

This clone was counted a single time. In the same sample, other DNA sequences code for this CDR3. The chain carries TRBV7-8 and TRBJ1-1, with D maybe TRBD1 (5 bases). Deletions cut 1 base from V and 1 base from J, with 10 bases between. Looked up from germline, CDR1 is SGHVS and CDR2 is FQNEAQ. The CDR3 runs to 15 residues. The DNA for the CDR3 is TGTGCCAGCAGCTTAGGTGGGACGGCGAACACTGAAGCTTTCTTT. It encodes CASSLGGTANTEAFF.

Concerning this clone: The same CDR3 is also encoded by other DNA sequences in this sample. In nucleotides, the CDR3 is TGCAGCGTTCTGCAGTCCTACGAGCAGTACTTC. Translation gives CSVLQSYEQYF. The V and J genes are TRBV29-1 and TRBJ2-7; D not certain. This CDR3 comprises 11 residues. Between the trimmed V and J ends, which lost 5 bases and 1 base, there was a span of 6 bases. Per the germline V gene, CDR1 is SQVTM and CDR2 is ANQGSEA.

V usage is TRBV5-5 and J usage is TRBJ2-6; D is possibly TRBD2 (5 bases). Trimming took off 0 bases at V and 0 bases at J, with 10 bases between the two ends. The germline V gene has CDR1 SGHKS and CDR2 YYEKEE (reference sequence). The CDR3 is made up of 17 amino acids. The chain's CDR3 is CASSLAPTISGANVLTF. The CDR3 bases are TGTGCCAGCAGCTTGGCGCCGACTATCTCTGGGGCCAACGTCCTGACTTTC. The whole variable domain, filled in from reference TRBV5-5 and TRBJ2-6, reads DAGVTQSPTHLIKTRGQQVTLRCSPISGHKSVSWYQQVLGQGPQFIFQYYEKEERGRGNFPDRFSARQFPNYSSELNVNALLLGDSALYLCASSLAPTISGANVLTFGAGSRLTVL.

This chain's CDR3 is CASSLTSSNQPQHF. The CDR3 DNA sequence: TGTGCCAGCAGCTTGACCTCCTCTAATCAGCCCCAGCATTTT. The rearrangement joins TRBV11-2 to TRBJ1-5; D call uncertain. The CDR3 covers 14 residues. V lost 3 bases to trimming and J lost 4 bases, with 10 bases between them. CDR1 is SGHAT and CDR2 is FQNNGV in the germline V gene. Combining the CDR3 with reference TRBV11-2 and TRBJ1-5 gives the whole variable domain EAGVAQSPRYKIIEKRQSVAFWCNPISGHATLYWYQQILGQGPKLLIQFQNNGVVDDSQLPKDRFSAERLKGVDSTLKIQPAKLEDSAVYLCASSLTSSNQPQHFGDGTRLSIL.

The rearrangement links TRBV9 to TRBJ2-5; the D gene could be TRBD1 or TRBD2 (5 bases each). The CDR3 has 14 amino acids. Germline V gene sequence: CDR1 SGDLS, CDR2 YYNGEE. V lost 3 bases and J lost 2, with 11 bases in between. The CDR3 is CASSAPGSQETQYF. The CDR3 DNA is TGTGCCAGCAGCGCTCCAGGGAGTCAAGAGACCCAGTACTTC.

This clone was counted a single time. This sequence joins TRBV2 and TRBJ2-3; D gene unclear. The CDR3 spans 12 residues. The germline V gene encodes CDR1 SNHLY and CDR2 FYNNEI. With 5 bases removed from V and 4 bases from J, the gap between germline ends came to 7 bases. The CDR3 DNA is TGTGCCAGCAGTCCACTCCCAGATACGCAGTATTTT. Its protein product is CASSPLPDTQYF.

The CDR3, as DNA: TGTGCCTGGAGTTTGGAAGCTGGGGAAAAACTGTTTTTT. It specifies CAWSLEAGEKLFF. The V call is TRBV30, the J call TRBJ1-4; D remains unclear. There are 13 residues in the CDR3. With 2 bases removed from V and 8 bases from J, the gap between germline ends came to 12 bases. Germline V gene sequence: CDR1 GTSNPN, CDR2 SVGIG (reference sequence).

This rearrangement joins TRBV11-2 to TRBJ2-1, with D maybe TRBD2 (6 bases). From germline, CDR1 is SGHAT and CDR2 FQNNGV. The V gene lost 4 bases and the J gene lost 1 base, with 11 bases spanning the gap. This CDR3 has 15 amino acids. The DNA for the CDR3 is TGTGCCAGCAGCTCCCTAGCGAGGTCCTACAATGAGCAGTTCTTC. It encodes CASSSLARSYNEQFF.

This clone has more than one count but fewer than ten. This chain links TRBV4-1 with TRBJ1-6; no clear D gene. Trimming shortened V by 1 base and J by 9 bases, and 10 bases separated the two germline ends. Germline CDR1 reads MGHRA; CDR2 reads YSYEKL. The CDR3 is 14 amino acids. The CDR3 protein is CASSQGQTRSPLHF. For the CDR3, the DNA is TGCGCCAGCAGCCAAGGTCAGACGCGTTCACCCCTCCACTTT.

The V gene is TRBV5-1, the J gene TRBJ2-3; 10 bases line up with TRBD2. The CDR3 totals 15 residues. V was clipped by 4 bases and J by 4 bases; unmatched bases: 6. CDR1 is SGHRS, CDR2 YFSETQ, per germline. CDR3 sequence reads: CASSEAGGLSDTQYF. The DNA of the CDR3 is TGCGCCAGCAGCGAAGCGGGGGGGCTTTCAGATACGCAGTATTTT.

This chain joins TRBV18 and TRBJ2-7; D might be TRBD2 (6 bases). The ends were cut back, 2 bases at V and 6 bases at J, with 23 bases in the middle. Germline CDR1 and CDR2: KGHSH and LQKENI. This CDR3 contains 17 residues. The CDR3 protein is CASSPSIGVSGAGEQYF. CDR3 DNA: TGTGCCAGCTCACCATCTATAGGAGTTAGCGGAGCAGGCGAGCAGTACTTC.

V usage is TRBV18 and J usage is TRBJ1-6; no firm D call. V lost 2 bases and J lost 8, with 16 bases in between. CDR1 is KGHSH and CDR2 is LQKENI in the germline V gene. The CDR3 sequence is 16 residues long. CDR3 in DNA: TGTGCCAGCTCACCAGCGTCCGCTGCCCTTTATTCACCCCTCCACTTT. Translating it yields CASSPASAALYSPLHF.

This chain uses TRBV9 with TRBJ2-7; 9 nucleotides align to TRBD2. The CDR3 is 15 residues long. With 3 bases clipped from V and 7 bases from J, the junction kept 11 bases outside the gene matches. The germline gives CDR1 SGDLS, CDR2 YYNGEE. The CDR3 region is CASSARGTSSSEQYF. CDR3 in DNA: TGTGCCAGCAGCGCCCGAGGGACTAGCTCGTCTGAGCAGTACTTC. Supplemented by reference TRBV9 and TRBJ2-7, the full variable domain reads DSGVTQTPKHLITATGQRVTLRCSPRSGDLSVYWYQQSLDQGLQFLIQYYNGEERAKGNILERFSAQQFPDLHSELNLSSLELGDSALYFCASSARGTSSSEQYFGPGTRLTVT.

The chain uses TRBV2 and TRBJ2-2; 9 nucleotides agree with TRBD2. Germline V gives CDR1 SNHLY, CDR2 FYNNEI. The CDR3 spans 17 residues. V lost 4 bases to trimming and J lost 6 bases; unmatched junction nucleotides: 12. In nucleotides, the CDR3 is TGTGCCAGCAGTGCCCAGGCGGGAGGGGTGGTGGCCGGGGAGCTGTTTTTT. This gives the protein CASSAQAGGVVAGELFF. Looking up the rest from reference TRBV2 and TRBJ2-2 gives the full variable domain: EPEVTQTPSHQVTQMGQEVILRCVPISNHLYFYWYRQILGQKVEFLVSFYNNEISEKSEIFDDQFSVERPDGSNFTLKIRSTKLEDSAMYFCASSAQAGGVVAGELFFGEGSRLTVL.

The chain links TRBV2 to TRBJ2-5; D is ambiguous. The V end was cut by 7 bases, the J end by 2 bases, with 11 bases between. Germline CDR1 SNHLY, CDR2 FYNNEI. The CDR3 has 13 residues. The CDR3 DNA follows: TGTGCCAGCAATCAGGCGGTTCAAGAGACCCAGTACTTC. It codes for CASNQAVQETQYF.

V and J are TRBV6-1 and TRBJ2-7, with 12 nucleotides matching TRBD2. Germline V gene lookup returns CDR1 MNHNS and CDR2 SASEGT. V lost 10 bases and J lost 7; bases outside the gene matches: 8. The CDR3 is 13 residues long. CDR3 nucleotides: TGTGCCATCTCTAGCGGGGGGGCTCGGGAGCAGTACTTC. Its protein product is CAISSGGAREQYF.

V and J are TRBV5-4 and TRBJ2-3; D is perhaps TRBD1 (6 bases). V lost 0 bases and J 0 bases, leaving 8 bases between the germline ends. The CDR3 runs 15 residues. CDR1 is SGHNT, CDR2 YYREEE, per germline (reference sequence). The CDR3 sequence is CASSLVGQSTDTQYF. CDR3 in DNA: TGTGCCAGCAGCTTGGTTGGACAGAGCACAGATACGCAGTATTTT. The full variable domain, rest sourced from reference TRBV5-4 and TRBJ2-3, is ETGVTQSPTHLIKTRGQQVTLRCSSQSGHNTVSWYQQALGQGPQFIFQYYREEENGRGNFPPRFSGLQFPNYSSELNVNALELDDSALYLCASSLVGQSTDTQYFGPGTRLTVL.

This clone has only one observation. The V and J genes are TRBV7-2 and TRBJ2-7; the D gene could be TRBD1 or TRBD2 (5 bases each). The ends were cut back, 4 bases at V and 5 bases at J, with 18 bases in the middle. CDR1 SGHTA and CDR2 FQGNSA come from the germline V gene. The CDR3 spans 15 residues. The CDR3 is CASSSGTLVRNEQYF. The DNA for the CDR3 is TGTGCCAGCAGCTCCGGGACCCTGGTGCGGAACGAGCAGTACTTC.

About this clone itself: The sample carries other DNA sequences with the same CDR3. The gene calls are TRBV7-2 and TRBJ1-2; unclear D gene. Germline CDR1 is SGHTA and CDR2 is FQGNSA. The length of the CDR3 is 12 residues. V lost 3 bases and J 2 bases, leaving 4 bases between the germline ends. DNA for the CDR3: TGTGCCAGCAGCTTCCGCAACTATGGCTACACCTTC. Translated, it gives CASSFRNYGYTF.

Concerning this clone: This specimen includes other DNA sequences encoding the same CDR3. The chain recombines TRBV5-1 with TRBJ1-5; perhaps TRBD1 as D (6 bases). From germline, CDR1 is SGHRS and CDR2 YFSETQ. The CDR3 is made up of 15 amino acids. V was trimmed by 1 base and J by 2 bases, leaving 10 bases between them. CDR3 region: CASSLSGARNQPQHF. For the CDR3, the DNA is TGCGCCAGCAGCTTGTCAGGGGCTCGCAATCAGCCCCAGCATTTT. The full variable domain, with the rest looked up from reference TRBV5-1 and TRBJ1-5, is KAGVTQTPRYLIKTRGQQVTLSCSPISGHRSVSWYQQTPGQGLQFLFEYFSETQRNKGNFPGRFSGRQFSNSRSEMNVSTLELGDSALYLCASSLSGARNQPQHFGDGTRLSIL.

The chain joins TRBV11-2 to TRBJ1-3; D ambiguous. Germline V gene lookup returns CDR1 SGHAT and CDR2 FQNNGV. This CDR3 region has 17 residues. V lost 0 bases and J lost 2, with 14 bases in between. The CDR3 region has the DNA TGTGCCAGCAGCTTAGAGTTGAGGGCGAGAACTGGAAACACCATATATTTT. Translating it yields CASSLELRARTGNTIYF.